The clone carrying this TCR beta chain was found many times. The data originate from a study of T-cell reconstitution after alpha-beta-depleted transplantation in children. The CDR3 covers 16 residues. Germline-derived CDR1 and CDR2 are ENHRY and SYGVKD. The V end lost 0 bases, the J end lost 1 base, and 11 bases lay between the germline ends. Unique molecular identifiers were incorporated during preparation of the TCRbeta library. Using its own MiXCR run on the PCR reads, TCRdb lists one record per CDR3 protein. The sample gives 600,000 to 700,000 distinct CDR3 sequences, around 12% of which show up once; around 0.79% is in the top ten.

This TCR was recovered from a girl aged 2-10 years with congenital amegakaryocytic thrombocytopenia, due to receive a stem cell transplant. The J gene is TRBJ2-3, the V gene TRBV10-3; D gene unclear. Material: PBMCs, obtained before TCRalphabeta/CD19-depleted stem cell transplant. The CDR3 DNA follows: TGTGCCATCAGTGAGTCGTTGGCTTCGGGCACAGATACGCAGTATTTT. This translates into CAISESLASGTDTQYF.